The 13 T cell receptor beta chains below come from one sample, sequenced in a study of cytomegalovirus exposure and HLA in healthy donors. Primers for the PCR totalled 60 Vbeta and 13 Jbeta. Only in-frame clones appear in the TCRdb table, and some are missing; sequencing was by immunoSEQ multiplex PCR. The sample holds approximately 150,000 clones, about 64% seen once. The source material was PBMCs. These receptors all come from a woman aged 25 to 45 in good health and CMV-seropositive.

The rearrangement joins TRBV6-5 to TRBJ1-2; unclear D gene. The CDR3 sequence is 13 residues long. Trimming stripped 5 bases from V and 6 bases from J, with 13 bases between. Germline CDR1 is MNHEY and CDR2 is SVGAGI. The CDR3 DNA reads as TGTGCCAGCAGTCCCGGGGTGTCAGATGGCTACACCTTC. Its translation: CASSPGVSDGYTF.

This clone was seen more than once but under ten times. The rearrangement links TRBV11-3 to TRBJ1-1, with 8 bases that match TRBD1. CDR3 size: 14 residues. Germline CDR1 is SGHNT and CDR2 is YENEEA. The V and J ends lost 5 bases and 4 bases, in that order; junction bases with no gene match: 6. The CDR3 reads CASSPGQGITEAFF. CDR3 coding DNA: TGTGCCAGCAGCCCCGGACAGGGAATCACTGAAGCTTTCTTT.

The rearrangement uses TRBV4-1 and TRBJ2-7; a possible D gene is TRBD2 (6 bases). Trimming cost V 4 bases and J 2 bases, with 18 bases left between them. This CDR3 contains 16 residues. CDR1 is MGHRA and CDR2 is YSYEKL in the germline V gene. The CDR3 coding sequence is TGCGCCAGCAGCCCCGGAGGGTTTGAAAAGACCTACGAGCAGTACTTC. It translates to CASSPGGFEKTYEQYF.

The table lists this clone with a count of one. The rearrangement links TRBV5-1 to TRBJ1-2; no clear D. The germline CDR1 and CDR2 sequences are SGHRS and YFSETQ. V was clipped by 0 bases and J by 8 bases, with 14 bases between them. This CDR3 has 14 amino acids. The CDR3 DNA reads TGCGCCAGCAGCTTGGCCACCGGGGAAGGCGGCTACACCTTC. This encodes CASSLATGEGGYTF. Full variable domain (outside the CDR3, taken from reference TRBV5-1 and TRBJ1-2): KAGVTQTPRYLIKTRGQQVTLSCSPISGHRSVSWYQQTPGQGLQFLFEYFSETQRNKGNFPGRFSGRQFSNSRSEMNVSTLELGDSALYLCASSLATGEGGYTFGSGTRLTVV.

This clone appeared a few times. V and J are TRBV19 and TRBJ2-7; 10 nucleotides align to TRBD2. There are 17 residues in the CDR3. Germline V lookup: CDR1 LNHDA, CDR2 SQIVND (reference sequence). V shed 0 bases, J shed 1 base, and the junction held 6 bases outside the gene matches. CDR3 residues: CASSIDRASGSSYEQYF. The CDR3 DNA is TGTGCCAGTAGTATAGATAGGGCTAGCGGGAGTTCCTACGAGCAGTACTTC.

This clone came up a few times. The chain carries TRBV6-5 and TRBJ1-3; TRBD1 aligns across 7 bases. Germline loops: CDR1 MNHEY, CDR2 SVGAGI. The CDR3 runs to 14 residues. V gave up 6 bases and J gave up 6 bases; unmatched junction bases: 8. The CDR3: CASREQGRTNTIYF. The CDR3 bases are TGTGCCAGCAGAGAACAGGGGCGTACAAACACCATATATTTT.

V and J are TRBV30 and TRBJ2-7, with a tentative D call TRBD2 (6 bases). This CDR3 contains 9 residues. Between the trimmed V and J ends, which lost 3 bases and 12 bases, there was a span of 9 bases. Germline-derived CDR1 and CDR2 are GTSNPN and SVGIG (reference sequence). This chain's CDR3 is CAWRGRRYF. The CDR3 DNA follows: TGTGCCTGGAGAGGGAGGAGGTACTTC.

As to this clone: Mismatch with germline at one junction end may stem from a read error. V usage is TRBV7-6 and J usage is TRBJ2-5; D gene unclear. This CDR3 comprises 11 residues. Germline V gene data show CDR1 as SGHVS and CDR2 as FNYEAQ. The CDR3 loop is CASTTQDTQYF. DNA for the CDR3: TGTGCCAGTACTACCCAAGACACCCAGTACTTC.

The chain recombines TRBV4-1 with TRBJ2-5, with 9 bases identical to TRBD2. There are 16 residues in the CDR3. The germline gives CDR1 MGHRA, CDR2 YSYEKL. J lost 3 bases, V lost 1 base, and 6 bases had no gene match. The CDR3 spells CASSQAREGREETQYF. The CDR3 DNA is TGCGCCAGCAGCCAAGCGCGGGAGGGCCGGGAAGAGACCCAGTACTTC.

The chain carries TRBV6-5 and TRBJ2-1, with 9 nucleotides matching TRBD2. The CDR3 consists of 16 residues. V gave up 4 bases and J gave up 3 bases; unmatched junction bases: 7. Germline assignment: CDR1 MNHEY and CDR2 SVGAGI. The CDR3 coding sequence is TGTGCCAGCAGTTCTCACCTAGCGGGAATCTACAATGAGCAGTTCTTC. Its translation: CASSSHLAGIYNEQFF.

This rearrangement joins TRBV29-1 to TRBJ1-4, with 10 bases fitting TRBD1. The CDR3 spans 15 residues. Trimming took 7 bases from V and 2 from J; bases not matched to a gene: 7. The germline gives CDR1 SQVTM, CDR2 ANQGSEA. The CDR3: CSASGQGSTNEKLFF. CDR3 DNA: TGCAGCGCCTCGGGACAGGGGTCTACTAATGAAAAACTGTTTTTT. Full variable domain (rest looked up from reference TRBV29-1 and TRBJ1-4): SAVISQKPSRDICQRGTSLTIQCQVDSQVTMMFWYRQQPGQSLTLIATANQGSEATYESGFVIDKFPISRPNLTFSTLTVSNMSPEDSSIYLCSASGQGSTNEKLFFGSGTQLSVL.

CDR3 amino acids: CASSLQAFSGNTIYF. The CDR3 DNA reads TGTGCCAGCAGCCTCCAGGCCTTCTCTGGAAACACCATATATTTT. This chain joins TRBV6-6 and TRBJ1-3; D is undetermined. Trimming took off 6 bases at V and 0 bases at J, with 12 bases between the two ends. Germline V lookup: CDR1 MNHNY, CDR2 SVGAGI (reference sequence). This CDR3 has 15 amino acids.

The J gene is TRBJ1-2, the V gene TRBV19; 8 positions agree with TRBD1. The CDR3 has 15 amino acids. With 0 bases clipped from V and 3 bases from J, the junction kept 3 bases outside the gene matches. The germline V gene encodes CDR1 LNHDA and CDR2 SQIVND (reference sequence). The CDR3 nucleotides read TGTGCCAGTAGTATAGATCTGGACAGGGACTATGGCTACACCTTC. Translated, it gives CASSIDLDRDYGYTF.